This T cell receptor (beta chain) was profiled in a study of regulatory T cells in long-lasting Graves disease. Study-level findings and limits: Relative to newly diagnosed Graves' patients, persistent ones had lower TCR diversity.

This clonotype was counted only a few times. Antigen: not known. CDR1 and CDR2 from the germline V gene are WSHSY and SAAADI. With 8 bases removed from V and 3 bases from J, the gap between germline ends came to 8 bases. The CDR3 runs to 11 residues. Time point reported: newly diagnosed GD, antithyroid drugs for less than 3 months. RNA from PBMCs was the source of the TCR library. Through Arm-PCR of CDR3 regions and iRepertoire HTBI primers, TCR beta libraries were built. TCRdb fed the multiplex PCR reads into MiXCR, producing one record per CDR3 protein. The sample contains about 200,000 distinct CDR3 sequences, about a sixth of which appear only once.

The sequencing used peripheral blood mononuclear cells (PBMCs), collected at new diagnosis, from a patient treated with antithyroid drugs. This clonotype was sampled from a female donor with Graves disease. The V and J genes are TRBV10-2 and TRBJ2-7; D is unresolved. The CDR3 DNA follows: TGCGCCAGCGCGAGAAACTACGAGCAGTACTTC. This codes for CASARNYEQYF.